Included here is one T cell receptor beta chain sequence, with context. This specimen belongs to a study of tumor-infiltrating lymphocytes in primary liver carcinoma. Germline V gives CDR1 SGHNT, CDR2 YENEEA. The V gene lost 4 bases and the J gene lost 13 bases, with 23 bases spanning the gap. The CDR3 has 15 amino acids. The investigators made TCR beta cDNA from approximately 500 ng total RNA, using a constant-region primer. Each TCR beta library was derived from three nested multiplex PCR rounds that employed slightly modified ARM-PCR. With TRBV1-TRBV30 forward primers and a C-beta reverse primer, the first two PCR rounds were run for roughly 10 cycles each. One entry per CDR3 protein, called by TCRdb with MiXCR from the multiplex PCR reads. The data show 120,000 or so distinct CDR3 sequences, with 55% to 65% seen just once and roughly 9% held by the top ten. The study co-extracted DNA and RNA from about 20-30 mg of unsorted bulk tissue.

The chain joins TRBV11-3 to TRBJ2-1; maybe TRBD2 (5 bases). The source is a woman in her sixties or seventies with primary liver carcinoma and hepatitis B virus infection. Sequenced: liver tumor tissue from sampling region 1. As for subset: tumor region T1, superior pole. The CDR3 region has the DNA TGTGCCAGCAGCTCGGCAGCAGCTGCCCGGGGTGAACAGTTCTTC. Protein sequence: CASSSAAAARGEQFF.